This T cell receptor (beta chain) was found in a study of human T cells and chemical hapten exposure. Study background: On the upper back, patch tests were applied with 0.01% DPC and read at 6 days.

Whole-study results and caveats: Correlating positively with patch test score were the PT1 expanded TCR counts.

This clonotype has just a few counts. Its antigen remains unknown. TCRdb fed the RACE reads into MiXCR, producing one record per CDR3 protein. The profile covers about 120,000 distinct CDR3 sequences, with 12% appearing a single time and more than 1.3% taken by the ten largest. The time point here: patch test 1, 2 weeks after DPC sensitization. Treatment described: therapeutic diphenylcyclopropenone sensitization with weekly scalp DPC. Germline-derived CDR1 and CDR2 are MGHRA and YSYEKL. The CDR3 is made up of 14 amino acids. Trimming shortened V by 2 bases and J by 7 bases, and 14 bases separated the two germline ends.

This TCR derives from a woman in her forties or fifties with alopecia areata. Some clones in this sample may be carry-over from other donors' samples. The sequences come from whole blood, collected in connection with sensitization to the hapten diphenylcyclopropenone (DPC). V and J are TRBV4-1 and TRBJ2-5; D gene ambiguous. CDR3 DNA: TGCGCCAGCAGCCAACCAGATCTGGACCTGACCCAGTACTTC. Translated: CASSQPDLDLTQYF.